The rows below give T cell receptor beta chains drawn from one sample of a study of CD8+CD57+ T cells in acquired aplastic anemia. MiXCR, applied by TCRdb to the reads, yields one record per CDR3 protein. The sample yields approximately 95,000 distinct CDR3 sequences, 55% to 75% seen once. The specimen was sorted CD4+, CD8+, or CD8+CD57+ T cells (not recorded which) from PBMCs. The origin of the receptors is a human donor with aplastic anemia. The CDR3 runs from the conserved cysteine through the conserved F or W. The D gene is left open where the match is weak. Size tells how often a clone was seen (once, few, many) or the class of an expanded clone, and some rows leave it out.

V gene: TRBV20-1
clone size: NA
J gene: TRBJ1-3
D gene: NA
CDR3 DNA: TGCAGTGCTAGACACGGTGCTGGAAACACCATATATTTT
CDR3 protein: CSARHGAGNTIYF

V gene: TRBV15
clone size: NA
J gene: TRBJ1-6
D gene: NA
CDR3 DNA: TGTGCCACCAGCAGAGGTAGGGGCTCACCCCTCCACTTT
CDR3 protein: CATSRGRGSPLHF

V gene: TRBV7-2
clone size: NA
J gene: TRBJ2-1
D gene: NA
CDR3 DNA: TGTGCCAGCAGCCGGACAAGGAATGAGCAGTTCTTC
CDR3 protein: CASSRTRNEQFF

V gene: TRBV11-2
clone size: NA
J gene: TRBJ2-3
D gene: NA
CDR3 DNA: TGTGCCAGCAGCTTAAGCGGAACTCCCCCCACAGATACGCAGTATTTT
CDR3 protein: CASSLSGTPPTDTQYF

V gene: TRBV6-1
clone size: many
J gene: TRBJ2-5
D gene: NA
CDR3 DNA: TGTGCCAGCAGTGAAATATTCGGGGGGCGCTTCCAAGAGACCCAGTACTTC
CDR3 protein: CASSEIFGGRFQETQYF

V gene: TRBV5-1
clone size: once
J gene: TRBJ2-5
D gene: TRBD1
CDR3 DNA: TGCGCCAGCAGCTTGGGAGCGACAGGGCAAGAGACCCAGTACTTC
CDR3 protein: CASSLGATGQETQYF

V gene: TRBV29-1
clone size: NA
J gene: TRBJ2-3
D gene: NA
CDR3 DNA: TGCAGCGTTGGTCGGCCAGCCGGCACAGATACGCAGTATTTT
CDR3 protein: CSVGRPAGTDTQYF

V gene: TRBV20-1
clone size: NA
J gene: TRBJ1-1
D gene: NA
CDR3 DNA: TGCAGTGCTACACAGACTTTCGAAGCTTTCTTT
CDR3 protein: CSATQTFEAFF

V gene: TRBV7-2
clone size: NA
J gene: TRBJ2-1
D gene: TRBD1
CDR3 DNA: TGTGCCAGCAGAGGGACAGGGGGCAATGAGCAGTTCTTC
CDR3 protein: CASRGTGGNEQFF

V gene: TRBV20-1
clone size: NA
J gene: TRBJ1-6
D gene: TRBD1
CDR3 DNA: TGCAGTGCTCGCCGTGAGGGGGCGATCGGTTCACCCCTCCACTTT
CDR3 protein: CSARREGAIGSPLHF

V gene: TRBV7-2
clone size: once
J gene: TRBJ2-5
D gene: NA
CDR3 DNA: TGTGCCAGCAGTTCTAGACTGACGGAGACCCAGTACTTC
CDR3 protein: CASSSRLTETQYF

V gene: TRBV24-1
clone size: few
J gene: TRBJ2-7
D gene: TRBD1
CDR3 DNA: TGTGCCACCAGTGACCCGGGACAGGGCTCCTACGAGCAGTACTTC
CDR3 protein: CATSDPGQGSYEQYF

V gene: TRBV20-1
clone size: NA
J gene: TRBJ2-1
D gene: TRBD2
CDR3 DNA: TGCAGTGCTGGTGGACTAGCCTACAATGAGCAGTTCTTC
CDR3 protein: CSAGGLAYNEQFF

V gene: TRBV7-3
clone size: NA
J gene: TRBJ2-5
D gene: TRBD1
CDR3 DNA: TGTGCCAGCAGCCCCGGACAGGGGAGGGTAGAGACCCAGTACTTC
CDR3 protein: CASSPGQGRVETQYF

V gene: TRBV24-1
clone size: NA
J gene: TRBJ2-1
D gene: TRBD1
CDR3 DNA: TGTGCCACCAGGGCGGGACAGGATTACAATGAGCAGTTCTTC
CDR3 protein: CATRAGQDYNEQFF

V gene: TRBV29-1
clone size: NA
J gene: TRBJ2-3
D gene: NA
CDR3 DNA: TGCTCTTCCAGTTTTACGAACACAGATACGCAGTATTTT
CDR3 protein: CSSSFTNTDTQYF

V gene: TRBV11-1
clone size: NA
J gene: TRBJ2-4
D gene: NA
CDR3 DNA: TGTGCCAGCAGCTTAGGTGACCCGAAAAACATTCAGTACTTC
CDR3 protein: CASSLGDPKNIQYF

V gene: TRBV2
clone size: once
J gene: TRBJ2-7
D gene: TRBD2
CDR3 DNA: TGTGCCAGCAGTTTCTGGCGGGGGGACAATGAGCAGTACTTC
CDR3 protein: CASSFWRGDNEQYF

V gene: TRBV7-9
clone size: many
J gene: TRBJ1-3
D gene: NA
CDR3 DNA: TGTGCCAGCAGCTTAGGACAGATGAGAGGAAACACCATATATTTT
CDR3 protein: CASSLGQMRGNTIYF

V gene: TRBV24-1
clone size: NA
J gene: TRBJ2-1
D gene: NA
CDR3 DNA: TGTGCCACCAGTACCATTGGGTCCGTTTCCTACAATGAGCAGTTCTTC
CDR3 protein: CATSTIGSVSYNEQFF

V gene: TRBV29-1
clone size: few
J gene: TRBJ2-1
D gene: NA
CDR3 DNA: TGCAGCGTTGTTGACGCTAGCGTGGGCAATGAGCAGTTCTTC
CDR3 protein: CSVVDASVGNEQFF

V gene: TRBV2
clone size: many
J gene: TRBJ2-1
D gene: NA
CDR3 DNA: TGTGCCAGCAGTGGCAGGGCTAGCGATTCCTACAATGAGCAGTTCTTC
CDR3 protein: CASSGRASDSYNEQFF

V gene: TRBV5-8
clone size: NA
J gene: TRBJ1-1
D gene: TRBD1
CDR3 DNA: TGTGCCAGCAGATTGACAGGGGAAGCTTTCTTT
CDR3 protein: CASRLTGEAFF

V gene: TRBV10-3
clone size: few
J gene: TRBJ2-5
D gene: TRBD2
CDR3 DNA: TGTGCCATCAGCGGACTAGCGGGGGCCCAAGAGACCCAGTACTTC
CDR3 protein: CAISGLAGAQETQYF

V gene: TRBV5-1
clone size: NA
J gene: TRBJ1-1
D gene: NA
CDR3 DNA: TGCGCCAGCAGCTTGGACGGACAGTGGAACACTGAAGCTTTCTTT
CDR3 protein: CASSLDGQWNTEAFF